In its sample, the clone carrying this T cell receptor beta chain was seen a few times. What it binds is unknown. The sample is drawn from a study of CD8+ T cells in alopecia areata. Notes on the study in general: The study found tofacitinib significantly decreased scalp clonality and expanded CD8+ clones among the top 100. Persistence during tofacitinib was seen for many expanded lesional clones in scalp and blood.

The CDR3 extends over 16 amino acids. Germline values: CDR1 SGHRS, CDR2 YFSETQ. The V and J ends lost 4 bases and 4 bases, in that order; junction bases with no gene match: 6. Specified treatment: oral pan-JAK inhibitor, 5-10 mg twice daily. Isolated RNA was reverse transcribed into cDNA used as the sequencing template. The repertoire was sequenced with immunoSEQ multiplex PCR; TCRdb's copy has only in-frame clones and lacks some. Among about 200,000 clones listed, 55% to 70% were seen once. This rearrangement joins TRBV5-1 to TRBJ1-5, with TRBD1 matching 12 bases. The TCR was taken from a human donor with alopecia areata. This material consisted of CD4+ T cells sorted from blood, taken at week 4, from a patient treated with tofacitinib. The CDR3 here is CASSTGTGGANQPQHF. CDR3 coding DNA: TGCGCCAGCAGCACCGGGACAGGGGGCGCGAATCAGCCCCAGCATTTT.